This T cell receptor beta chain was captured by sequencing in a study of cytomegalovirus exposure and HLA in healthy donors. Study-wide findings and caveats: As a later analysis showed, several of the most significant clusters appeared to be linked to common viral pathogens.

Germline V CDR1 and CDR2: MGHDK, SYGVNS. The ends were cut back, 1 base at V and 8 bases at J, with 14 bases in the middle. This CDR3 spans 15 amino acids. Both 60 Vbeta primers and 13 Jbeta primers went into the PCR. Generated by immunoSEQ multiplex PCR, the TCRdb table keeps only in-frame clones and is missing some. The repertoire holds some 140,000 clones, with approximately 79% as singletons. About this clone itself: Its specificity is not known.

What was sequenced was PBMCs. The source is a woman in her forties or fifties in good health and CMV-seropositive. This rearrangement joins TRBV25-1 to TRBJ2-2; perhaps TRBD2 as D (7 bases). The CDR3 nucleotides read TGTGCCAGCAGTGAATGGGGGGGGCCTGTGGGGGAGCTGTTTTTT. It encodes CASSEWGGPVGELFF.